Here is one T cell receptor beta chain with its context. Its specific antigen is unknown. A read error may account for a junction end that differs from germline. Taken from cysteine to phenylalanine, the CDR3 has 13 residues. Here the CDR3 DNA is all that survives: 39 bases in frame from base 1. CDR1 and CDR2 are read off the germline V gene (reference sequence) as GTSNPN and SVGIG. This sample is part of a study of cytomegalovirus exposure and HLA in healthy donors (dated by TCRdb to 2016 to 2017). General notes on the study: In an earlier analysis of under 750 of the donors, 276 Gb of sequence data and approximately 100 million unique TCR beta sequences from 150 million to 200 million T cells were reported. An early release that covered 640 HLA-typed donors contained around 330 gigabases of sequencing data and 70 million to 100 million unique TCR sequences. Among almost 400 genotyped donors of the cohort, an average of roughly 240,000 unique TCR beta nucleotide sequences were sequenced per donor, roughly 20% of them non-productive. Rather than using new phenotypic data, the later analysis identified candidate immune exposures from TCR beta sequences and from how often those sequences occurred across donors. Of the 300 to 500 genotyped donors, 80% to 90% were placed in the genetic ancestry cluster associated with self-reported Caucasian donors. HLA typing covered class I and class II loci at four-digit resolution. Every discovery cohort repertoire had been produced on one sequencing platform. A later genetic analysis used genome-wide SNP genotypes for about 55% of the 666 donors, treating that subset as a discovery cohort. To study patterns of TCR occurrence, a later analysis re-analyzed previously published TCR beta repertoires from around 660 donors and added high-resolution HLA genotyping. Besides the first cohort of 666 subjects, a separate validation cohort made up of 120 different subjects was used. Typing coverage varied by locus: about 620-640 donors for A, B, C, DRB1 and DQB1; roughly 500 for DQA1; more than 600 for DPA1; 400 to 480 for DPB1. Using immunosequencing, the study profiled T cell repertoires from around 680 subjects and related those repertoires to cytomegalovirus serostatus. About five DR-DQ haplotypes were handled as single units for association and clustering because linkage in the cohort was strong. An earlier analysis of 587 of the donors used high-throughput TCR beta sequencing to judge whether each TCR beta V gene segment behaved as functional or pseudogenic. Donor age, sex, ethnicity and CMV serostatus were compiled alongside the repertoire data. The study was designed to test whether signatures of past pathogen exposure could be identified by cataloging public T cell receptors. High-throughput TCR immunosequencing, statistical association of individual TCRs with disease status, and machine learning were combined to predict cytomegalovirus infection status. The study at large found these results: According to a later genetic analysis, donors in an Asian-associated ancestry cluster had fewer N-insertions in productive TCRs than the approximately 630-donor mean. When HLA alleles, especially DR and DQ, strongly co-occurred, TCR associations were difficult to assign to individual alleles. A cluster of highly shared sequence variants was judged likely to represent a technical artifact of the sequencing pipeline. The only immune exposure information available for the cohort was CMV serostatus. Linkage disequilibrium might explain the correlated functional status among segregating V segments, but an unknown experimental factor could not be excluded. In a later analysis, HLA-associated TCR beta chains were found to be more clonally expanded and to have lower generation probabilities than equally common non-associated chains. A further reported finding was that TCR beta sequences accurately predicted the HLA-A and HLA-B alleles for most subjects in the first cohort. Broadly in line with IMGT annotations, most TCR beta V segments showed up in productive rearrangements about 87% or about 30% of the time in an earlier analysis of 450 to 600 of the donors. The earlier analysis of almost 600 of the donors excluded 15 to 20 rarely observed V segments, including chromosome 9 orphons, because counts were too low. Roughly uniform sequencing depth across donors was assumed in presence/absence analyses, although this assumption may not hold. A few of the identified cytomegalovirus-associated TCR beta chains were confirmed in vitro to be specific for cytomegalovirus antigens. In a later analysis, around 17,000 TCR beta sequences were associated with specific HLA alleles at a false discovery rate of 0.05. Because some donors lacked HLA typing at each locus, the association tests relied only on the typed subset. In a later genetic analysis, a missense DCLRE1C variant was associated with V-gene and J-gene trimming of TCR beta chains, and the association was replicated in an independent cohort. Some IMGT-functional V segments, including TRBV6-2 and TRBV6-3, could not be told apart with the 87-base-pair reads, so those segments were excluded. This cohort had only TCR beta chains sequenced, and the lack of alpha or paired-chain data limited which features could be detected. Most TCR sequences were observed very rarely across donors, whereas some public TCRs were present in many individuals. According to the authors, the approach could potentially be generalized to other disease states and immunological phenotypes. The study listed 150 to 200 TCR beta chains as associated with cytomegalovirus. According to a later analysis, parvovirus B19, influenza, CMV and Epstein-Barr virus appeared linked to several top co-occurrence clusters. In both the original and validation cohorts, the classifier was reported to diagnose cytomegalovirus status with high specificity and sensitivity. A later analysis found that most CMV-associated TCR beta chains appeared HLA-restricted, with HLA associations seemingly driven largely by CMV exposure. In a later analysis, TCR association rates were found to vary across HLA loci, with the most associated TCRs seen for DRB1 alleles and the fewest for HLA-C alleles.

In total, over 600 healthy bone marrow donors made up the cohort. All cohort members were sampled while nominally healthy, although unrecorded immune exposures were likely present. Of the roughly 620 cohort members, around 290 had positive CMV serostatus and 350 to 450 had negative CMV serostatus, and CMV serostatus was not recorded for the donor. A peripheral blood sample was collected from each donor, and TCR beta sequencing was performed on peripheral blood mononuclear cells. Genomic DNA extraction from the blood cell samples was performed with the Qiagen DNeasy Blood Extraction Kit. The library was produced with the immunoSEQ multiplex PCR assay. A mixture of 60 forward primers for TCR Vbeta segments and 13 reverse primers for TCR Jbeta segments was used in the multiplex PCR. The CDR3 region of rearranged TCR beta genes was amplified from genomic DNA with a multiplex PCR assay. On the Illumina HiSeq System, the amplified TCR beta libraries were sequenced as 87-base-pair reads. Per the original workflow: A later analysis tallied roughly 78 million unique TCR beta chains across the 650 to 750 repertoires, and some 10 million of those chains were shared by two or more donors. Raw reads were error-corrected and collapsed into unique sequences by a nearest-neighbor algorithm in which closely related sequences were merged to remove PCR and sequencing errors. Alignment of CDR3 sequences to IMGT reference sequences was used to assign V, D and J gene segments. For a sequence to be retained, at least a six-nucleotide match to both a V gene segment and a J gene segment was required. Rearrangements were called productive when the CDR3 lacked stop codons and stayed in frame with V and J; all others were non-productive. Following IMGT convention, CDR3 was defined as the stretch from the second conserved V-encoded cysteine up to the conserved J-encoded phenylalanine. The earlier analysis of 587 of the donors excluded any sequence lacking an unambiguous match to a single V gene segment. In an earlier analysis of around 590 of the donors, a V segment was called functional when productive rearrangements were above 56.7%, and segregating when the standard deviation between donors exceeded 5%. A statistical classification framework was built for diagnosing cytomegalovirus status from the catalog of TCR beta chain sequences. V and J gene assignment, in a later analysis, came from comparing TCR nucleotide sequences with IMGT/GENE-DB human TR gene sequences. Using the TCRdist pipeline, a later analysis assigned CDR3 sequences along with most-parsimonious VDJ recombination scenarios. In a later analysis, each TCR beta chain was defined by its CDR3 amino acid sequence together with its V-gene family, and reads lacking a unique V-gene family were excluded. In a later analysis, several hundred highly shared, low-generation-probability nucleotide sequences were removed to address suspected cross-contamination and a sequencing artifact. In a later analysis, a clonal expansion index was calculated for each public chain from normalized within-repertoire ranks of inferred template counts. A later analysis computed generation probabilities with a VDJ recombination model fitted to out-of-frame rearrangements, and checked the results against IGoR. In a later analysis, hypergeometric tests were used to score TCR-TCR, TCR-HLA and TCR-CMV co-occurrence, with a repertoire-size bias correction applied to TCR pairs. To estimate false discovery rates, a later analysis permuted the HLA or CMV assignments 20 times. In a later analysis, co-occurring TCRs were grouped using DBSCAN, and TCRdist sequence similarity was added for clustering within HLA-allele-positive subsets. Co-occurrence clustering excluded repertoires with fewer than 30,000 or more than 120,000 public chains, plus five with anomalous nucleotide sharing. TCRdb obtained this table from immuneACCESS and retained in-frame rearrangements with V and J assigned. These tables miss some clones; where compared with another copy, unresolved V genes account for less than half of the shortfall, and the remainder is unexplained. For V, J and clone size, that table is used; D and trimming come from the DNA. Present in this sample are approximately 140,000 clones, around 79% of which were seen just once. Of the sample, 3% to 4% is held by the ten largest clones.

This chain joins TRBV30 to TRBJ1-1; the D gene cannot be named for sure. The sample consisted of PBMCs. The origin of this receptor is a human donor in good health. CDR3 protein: CAAREVFDTEAFF. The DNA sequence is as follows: TGCGCCGCCCGGGAGGTATTCGACACTGAAGCTTTCTTT.